The rows below give T cell receptor beta chains drawn from one sample of a study of OX40 agonist ivuxolimab in advanced cancers. The assay was immunoSEQ multiplex PCR, and TCRdb's table has in-frame clones only and misses some. The sample includes about 82,000 clones, 65% to 90% of them seen just once. This specimen was CD4+ or CD8+ T cells sorted from blood, taken in a trial of the OX40 agonist ivuxolimab. These receptors all stem from an adult with an advanced solid tumor such as melanoma, head and neck, liver or kidney cancer. Both conserved end residues are part of each CDR3. A D gene is named only where the DNA matches it firmly. Part of the rows lack a size; the others show once, few, many or a class for expanded clones.

J | D | V | size | DNA | CDR3
TRBJ2-3 | TRBD2 | TRBV7-3 | - | TGTGCCAGCAGCTCCGCCGGGACTAGCGGGAAGTTACCTGGGACAGATACGCAGTATTTT | CASSSAGTSGKLPGTDTQYF
TRBJ1-1 | - | TRBV10-2 | - | TGCGCCAGCAGTGAGACCCAAGTAGGGACTGAAGCTTTCTTT | CASSETQVGTEAFF
TRBJ2-1 | - | TRBV29-1 | - | TGCAGCGTTGAAGCTATCTACAATGAGCAGTTCTTC | CSVEAIYNEQFF
TRBJ2-5 | - | TRBV4-1 | - | TGCGCCAGCAGCCAGGGCCGGGTGACCCAGCGGGAGACCCAGTACTTC | CASSQGRVTQRETQYF
TRBJ1-1 | - | TRBV30 | - | TGTGCCTGGTCGATACAGGACGGCACTGAAGCTTTCTTT | CAWSIQDGTEAFF
TRBJ1-2 | TRBD1 | TRBV9 | - | TGTGCCAGCAGCGTAGACGGGACAGCCTATTCCGGCTACACCTTC | CASSVDGTAYSGYTF
TRBJ1-1 | - | TRBV7-9 | - | TGTGCCAGCAGCTTAATCTTCGGGGGGCCACCGCCTTTCTTT | CASSLIFGGPPPFF
TRBJ2-5 | TRBD2 | TRBV2 | - | TGTGCCAGCAGTGTAGAGGCTAGCGGGAGCTTTCCGCGAGAGACCCAGTACTTC | CASSVEASGSFPRETQYF
TRBJ1-1 | - | TRBV27 | once | TGTGCCAGCAGTTCCGACGGGTTGAGGACTGAAGCTTTCTTT | CASSSDGLRTEAFF
TRBJ1-5 | TRBD1 | TRBV5-8 | - | TGTGCCAGCAGCGCCGGGACAGGGTTGAGTCAGCCCCAGCATTTT | CASSAGTGLSQPQHF
TRBJ2-1 | - | TRBV5-1 | - | TGCGCCAGCAGCGTACAAAGCGGACAACACAATGAGCAGTTCTTC | CASSVQSGQHNEQFF
TRBJ1-2 | TRBD1 | TRBV28 | - | TGTGCCAGCAGTTCGACAGGGCTAGACTATGGCTACACCTTC | CASSSTGLDYGYTF
TRBJ2-6 | - | TRBV21-1 | - | TGTGCCAGCAGCAAAGGTACAGGGAGTTTCCAGTGCTCTGGGGCCAACGTCCTGACTTTC | CASSKGTGSFQCSGANVLTF
TRBJ2-5 | TRBD2 | TRBV5-5 | - | TGTGCCAGCAGCTTGGCCGGGACTAGGGGCGAGACCCAGTACTTC | CASSLAGTRGETQYF
TRBJ1-5 | - | TRBV4-1 | - | TGCGCCAGCAGCCAGCCCGGGGGTTTCCAGCCCCAGCATTTT | CASSQPGGFQPQHF
TRBJ1-1 | - | TRBV6-1 | - | TGTGCCAGCAGTGAACGATGGGCCCTGAACACTGAAGCTTTCTTT | CASSERWALNTEAFF
TRBJ1-2 | - | TRBV28 | - | TGTGCCAGCAGCCCACAGGCAACGAGGTATGGCTACACCTTC | CASSPQATRYGYTF
TRBJ1-5 | - | TRBV18 | - | TGTGCCAGCTCCCCGCCCGACACGTATCAGCCCCAGCATTTT | CASSPPDTYQPQHF
TRBJ2-5 | - | TRBV5-4 | - | TGTGCCAGCAGCTCGTCCGCGAAATCCCAAGAGACCCAGTACTTC | CASSSSAKSQETQYF
TRBJ2-7 | TRBD2 | TRBV7-2 | - | TGTGCCAGCAGTACTAGCGGCTCCTACGAGCAGTACTTC | CASSTSGSYEQYF
TRBJ2-1 | TRBD2 | TRBV9 | - | TGTGCCAGCAGCGTAGGTATTCAGTCTAGCGGGAAAACTGAGCAGTTCTTC | CASSVGIQSSGKTEQFF
TRBJ2-1 | - | TRBV5-1 | - | TGCGCCAGCAGCAAGGACTCCCTGGGGGAGCAGTTCTTC | CASSKDSLGEQFF
TRBJ2-7 | TRBD2 | TRBV7-8 | - | TGTGCCAGCAGTTGGACTAGCGGGGGTAACTACGAGCAGTACTTC | CASSWTSGGNYEQYF
TRBJ1-1 | TRBD1 | TRBV19 | - | TGTGCCAGTCGTAGACAGGGTATGAACACTGAAGCTTTCTTT | CASRRQGMNTEAFF
TRBJ2-2 | - | TRBV2 | - | TGTGCCAGCAGCTTGGCGAGGAACACCGGGGAGCTGTTTTTT | CASSLARNTGELFF
TRBJ2-6 | - | TRBV27 | - | TGTGCCAGCAGCCGCAGGGATCGGGTCGGGGCCAACGTCCTGACTTTC | CASSRRDRVGANVLTF
TRBJ2-3 | TRBD2 | TRBV7-3 | - | TGTGCCAGCAGCTTGGCTAGCGGGGCTAGCACAGATACGCAGTATTTT | CASSLASGASTDTQYF
TRBJ2-7 | TRBD1 | TRBV7-2 | few | TGTGCCAGCAGCACCAACAGGGGGTTGTCCTCCGAGCAGTACTTC | CASSTNRGLSSEQYF
TRBJ2-7 | TRBD2 | TRBV11-2 | - | TGTGCCAGCAGCCGAGGTTCGCTAGCGGGAGCAGGCGAGCAGTACTTC | CASSRGSLAGAGEQYF
TRBJ2-1 | TRBD2 | TRBV6-1 | - | TGTGCCTGTAATAGGGGACTAGCGGGTCAGGATGAGCAGTTCTTC | CACNRGLAGQDEQFF
TRBJ2-1 | TRBD2 | TRBV5-1 | - | TGCGCCAGCAGCTCGACTAGCGGGAGTTTGAATGAGCAGTTCTTC | CASSSTSGSLNEQFF
TRBJ2-7 | TRBD1 | TRBV12-5 | - | TGTGCTAGTGGTCTAACCCCCGGGACAGGGGCTTCCTACGAGCAGTACTTC | CASGLTPGTGASYEQYF
TRBJ2-7 | - | TRBV28 | - | TGTGCCAGCAGTTTATCTGGCGGCACACCGAAATCCTACGAGCAGTACTTC | CASSLSGGTPKSYEQYF
TRBJ2-7 | - | TRBV2 | - | TGTGCCAGCAGTGAACTAGGTTGGACGTACTTC | CASSELGWTYF
TRBJ2-1 | - | TRBV9 | - | TGTGCCAGCAGCCGAACAGGGAGCTCCTACAATGAGCAGTTCTTC | CASSRTGSSYNEQFF
TRBJ2-5 | TRBD1 | TRBV18 | - | TGTGCCAGCTCGCCGGGACAGGGGGCCCTAAGTTTGGAGACCCAGTACTTC | CASSPGQGALSLETQYF
TRBJ1-2 | TRBD1 | TRBV28 | - | TGTGCCAGCAGTTCCCAGTTCGACAGGGCAAACTATGGCTACACCTTC | CASSSQFDRANYGYTF
TRBJ2-1 | - | TRBV5-4 | - | TGTGCCAGCAGCGCAGACAGCTCCTACAATGAGCAGTTCTTC | CASSADSSYNEQFF
TRBJ2-1 | TRBD1 | TRBV27 | - | TGTGCCAGCAGTTATACAGGGGTATCGGGCAATGAGCAGTTCTTC | CASSYTGVSGNEQFF
TRBJ2-7 | TRBD2 | TRBV19 | - | TGTGCCACCCGCGGGAGGGCGAGTTCAGGGGAGCAGTACTTC | CATRGRASSGEQYF
TRBJ2-3 | TRBD2 | TRBV5-1 | - | TGCGCCAGCAGCCGGGTTATAGCGGGAGATACGCAGTATTTT | CASSRVIAGDTQYF
TRBJ2-7 | - | TRBV30 | - | TGTGCCTGGAGTCCCCAGACGCACTACGAGCAGTACTTC | CAWSPQTHYEQYF
TRBJ2-5 | TRBD2 | TRBV9 | - | TGTGCCAGCAGCGTAGGACTAGCGGGAGGAATTGAGACCCAGTACTTC | CASSVGLAGGIETQYF
TRBJ1-2 | TRBD1 | TRBV9 | - | TGTGCCAGCAGCGACAGGGGGAGGGGCGGCTACACCTTC | CASSDRGRGGYTF
TRBJ2-1 | - | TRBV18 | once | TGTGCCAGCTCGCTCCTCACGGACAGAAGGGATGAGCAGTTCTTC | CASSLLTDRRDEQFF
TRBJ1-5 | - | TRBV28 | - | TGTGCCAGCAGTTCGACTCGTGGCCAGCCCCAGCATTTT | CASSSTRGQPQHF
TRBJ2-1 | - | TRBV21-1 | - | TGTGCCAGCAGCAAAAGGGGGCTAGCGGGAGGGAATGAGCAGTTCTTC | CASSKRGLAGGNEQFF
TRBJ2-3 | - | TRBV19 | - | TGTGCCAGTAGTAAGAGGGGAGAGGAACGTACGCAGTATTTT | CASSKRGEERTQYF
TRBJ2-1 | TRBD2 | TRBV5-4 | - | TGTGCCAGCAGCAAAGCGGGACTAGCGGGAGAATTGTTCTTC | CASSKAGLAGELFF
TRBJ2-5 | - | TRBV2 | - | TGTGCCAGCATCAGACAGGCGGCCGTTTTCGAGACCCAGTACTTC | CASIRQAAVFETQYF
TRBJ1-2 | - | TRBV6-1 | - | TGTGCCAGCAGCTTACAGGAGAACTATGGCTACACCTTC | CASSLQENYGYTF
TRBJ1-5 | TRBD1 | TRBV4-1 | - | TGCGCCAGCAGCCAAGAGGGACAGGATAATCAGCCCCAGCATTTT | CASSQEGQDNQPQHF
TRBJ2-1 | TRBD1 | TRBV5-1 | - | TGCGCCAGCAGCCTACAGGGGAGCAATGAGCAGTTCTTC | CASSLQGSNEQFF
TRBJ1-1 | TRBD1 | TRBV29-1 | - | TGCAGCGTTAGTGGACCGGGACAGGGGGGAGGTCTAAGCACTGAAGCTTTCTTT | CSVSGPGQGGGLSTEAFF
TRBJ2-7 | TRBD2 | TRBV2 | - | TGTGCCAGCACCTACCTAGCGGGAGCGAACGAGCAGTACTTC | CASTYLAGANEQYF
TRBJ2-4 | TRBD2 | TRBV27 | - | TGTGCCAGCAGTCCTGGGACTAGCGGGAGGAAAAACATTCAGTACTTC | CASSPGTSGRKNIQYF
TRBJ2-2 | TRBD1 | TRBV5-1 | - | TGCGCCAGCAGCCCACAGGACAGGGCGAACACCGGGGAGCTGTTTTTT | CASSPQDRANTGELFF
TRBJ1-2 | TRBD1 | TRBV5-1 | few | TGCGCCAGCAGCTTGGGGACAGGGGGCATTAGTGGCTACACCTTC | CASSLGTGGISGYTF
TRBJ2-7 | TRBD2 | TRBV5-4 | - | TGTGCCAGCAGCCTATCTTCTAGCGGAGACTACGAGCAGTACTTC | CASSLSSSGDYEQYF
TRBJ1-3 | TRBD1 | TRBV6-1 | - | TGTGCCAGCAGTGAAGTACAGGCCTCTACAGGGGGGGATACGAACACCATATATTTT | CASSEVQASTGGDTNTIYF